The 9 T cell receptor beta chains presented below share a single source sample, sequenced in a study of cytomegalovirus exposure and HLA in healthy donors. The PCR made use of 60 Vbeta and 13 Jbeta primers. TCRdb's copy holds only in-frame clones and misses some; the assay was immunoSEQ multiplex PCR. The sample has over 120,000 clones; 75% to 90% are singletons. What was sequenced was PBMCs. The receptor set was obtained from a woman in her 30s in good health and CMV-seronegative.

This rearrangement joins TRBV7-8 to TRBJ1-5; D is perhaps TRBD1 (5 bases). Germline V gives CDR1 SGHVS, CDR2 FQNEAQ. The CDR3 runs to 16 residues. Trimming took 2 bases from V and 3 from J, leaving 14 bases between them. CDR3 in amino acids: CASSLWGEGDNQPQHF. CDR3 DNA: TGTGCCAGCAGCTTATGGGGGGAGGGAGACAATCAGCCCCAGCATTTT.

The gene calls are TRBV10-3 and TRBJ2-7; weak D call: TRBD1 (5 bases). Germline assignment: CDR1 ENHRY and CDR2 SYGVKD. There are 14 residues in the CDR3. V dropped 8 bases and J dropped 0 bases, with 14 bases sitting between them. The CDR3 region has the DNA TGTGCCATCGGGGATTACAGGCGCTCCTACGAGCAGTACTTC. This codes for CAIGDYRRSYEQYF.

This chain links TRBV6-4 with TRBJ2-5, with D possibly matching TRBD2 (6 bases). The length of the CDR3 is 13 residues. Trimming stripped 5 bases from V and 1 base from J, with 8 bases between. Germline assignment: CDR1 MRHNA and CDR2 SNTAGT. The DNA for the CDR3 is TGTGCCAGCAGTCGGGACTCCCAAGAGACCCAGTACTTC. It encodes CASSRDSQETQYF.

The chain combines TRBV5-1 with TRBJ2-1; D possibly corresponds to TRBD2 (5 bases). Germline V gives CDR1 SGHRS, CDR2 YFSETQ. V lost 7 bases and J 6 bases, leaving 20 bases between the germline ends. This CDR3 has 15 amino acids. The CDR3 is CASSARLATTNEQFF. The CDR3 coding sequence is TGCGCCAGCTCGGCGAGGCTAGCTACGACCAATGAGCAGTTCTTC.

In DNA, the CDR3 is TGTGCCAGTTTAGACAGGGGCGAAGACGAGCAGTACTTC. Translation gives CASLDRGEDEQYF. The chain links TRBV21-1 to TRBJ2-7; the D call in the table, TRBD1, was not verified against the DNA. TRBV21-1 is a pseudogene locus. This CDR3 contains 13 residues.

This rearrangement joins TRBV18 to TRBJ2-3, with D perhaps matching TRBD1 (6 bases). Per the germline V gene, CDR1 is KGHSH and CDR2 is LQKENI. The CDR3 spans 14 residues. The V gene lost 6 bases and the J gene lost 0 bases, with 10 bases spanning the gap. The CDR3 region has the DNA TGTGCCAGCTCCCAAACAGGGAGCACAGATACGCAGTATTTT. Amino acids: CASSQTGSTDTQYF.

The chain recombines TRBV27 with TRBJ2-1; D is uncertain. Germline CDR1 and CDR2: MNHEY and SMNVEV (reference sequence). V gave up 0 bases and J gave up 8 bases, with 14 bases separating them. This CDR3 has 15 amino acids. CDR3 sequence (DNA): TGTGCCAGCAGTTTATCCTACACAGTCGGCGATGAGCAGTTCTTC. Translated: CASSLSYTVGDEQFF.

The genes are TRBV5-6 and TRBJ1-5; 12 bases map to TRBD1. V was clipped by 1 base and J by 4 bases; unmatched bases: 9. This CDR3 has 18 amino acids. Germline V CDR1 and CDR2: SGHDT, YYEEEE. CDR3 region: CASSLLGQGAGWNQPQHF. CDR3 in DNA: TGTGCCAGCAGCTTGTTGGGACAGGGGGCCGGGTGGAATCAGCCCCAGCATTTT.

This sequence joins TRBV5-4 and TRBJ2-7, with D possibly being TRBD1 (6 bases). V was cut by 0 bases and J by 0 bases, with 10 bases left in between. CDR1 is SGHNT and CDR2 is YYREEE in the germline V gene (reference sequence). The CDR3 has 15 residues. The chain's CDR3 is CASSLEQGFSYEQYF. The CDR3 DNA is TGTGCCAGCAGCTTGGAACAGGGTTTCTCCTACGAGCAGTACTTC.